Shown below are 13 T cell receptor beta chains from a single sample sequenced in a study of CD4 and CD8 cells across lung adenocarcinoma regions. TCRdb re-called the PCR reads through MiXCR, storing one row per CDR3 protein. The sample has some 23,000 distinct CDR3 sequences, approximately 50% seen once; the top ten hold less than 50%. The sequenced sample consisted of CD8+ T cells from the center of a lung tumor. Receptors were obtained from a male donor with lung adenocarcinoma. The CD4 and CD8 labels of this study may be unreliable.

This clonotype has a count of ten or more. J is TRBJ2-3 and V is TRBV6-1; 9 nucleotides align to TRBD2. The V gene's germline CDR1 is MNHNS and CDR2 SASEGT. This CDR3 has 18 residues. The V segment lost 8 bases and the J segment 5 bases; nucleotides outside the gene matches: 20. CDR3 DNA sequence: TGTGCCAGCCTTCGATTATTAGGGCGGGAGGGCCGGGGAGATACGCAGTATTTT. This sequence encodes CASLRLLGREGRGDTQYF.

A note on this clonotype: Its ends do not fully match the called genes, so a read error is possible. This chain links TRBV6-1 with TRBJ2-2; D tentatively fits TRBD1 or TRBD2 (5 bases each). Germline values: CDR1 MNHNS, CDR2 SASEGT. This CDR3 is 15 amino acids long. The CDR3 sequence: CARSVEAGSTGALFF. In nucleotides, the CDR3 is TGTGCCAGGAGTGTGGAGGCAGGGAGCACCGGGGCGCTGTTTTTT.

In the case of this clonotype: The junction does not match germline at one end; this may be a read error. CDR3 in amino acids: CASMTPGLAGAVTQYF. The CDR3 bases are TGTGCCAGCATGACCCCGGGGCTTGCGGGAGCAGTTACGCAGTATTTC. The chain combines TRBV6-1 with TRBJ2-3; 7 positions agree with TRBD2. The CDR3 length is 16 residues. Germline loops: CDR1 MNHNS, CDR2 SASEGT.

The chain combines TRBV6-8 with TRBJ2-3; 9 bases fit TRBD2. The J call may be in error: the DNA end matches TRBJ2-7 better. The CDR3 contains 16 residues. Germline CDR1 MNHGY, CDR2 SAAAGT. The CDR3 loop reads CASSDEAGGDPDTQYF. CDR3 bases: TGTGCCAGCAGCGATGAAGCGGGAGGCGACCCAGATACGCAGTACTTC.

Sample share makes this clonotype medium-sized. This chain joins TRBV6-5 and TRBJ2-5, with D hard to call. Deletions cut 0 bases from V and 7 bases from J, with 3 bases between. The CDR3 is made up of 11 amino acids. From germline, CDR1 is MNHEY and CDR2 SVGAGI. The CDR3 is CASSYSGTQYF. CDR3 coding DNA: TGTGCCAGCAGTTACTCGGGGACCCAGTACTTC.

The chain is built from TRBV20-1 and TRBJ2-3, with a possible D match to TRBD2 (5 bases). The CDR3 has 14 residues. CDR1 DFQATT and CDR2 SNEGSKA come from the germline V gene (reference sequence). The ends were cut back, 5 bases at V and 4 bases at J, with 16 bases in the middle. The CDR3 protein is CSAELRAESDTQYF. Here the CDR3 DNA reads TGCAGTGCTGAGCTGAGGGCTGAGTCAGATACGCAGTATTTT.

There are a few counts of this clonotype. This chain uses TRBV12-3 or TRBV12-4 with TRBJ1-1; D remains unclear. V shed 2 bases and J shed 10 bases, with 8 bases lying between them. CDR3 length: 11 amino acids. CDR3 nucleotides: TGTGCCAGCAGTTTACTGAGTTCAGCTTTCTTT. Its translation is CASSLLSSAFF.

CDR3 sequence: CASSFLAGDSDTQYF. CDR3 in DNA: TGTGCCAGCAGCTTCCTAGCGGGGGACTCAGATACGCAGTATTTT. The gene calls are TRBV7-2 and TRBJ2-3, with 10 bases lining up with TRBD2. Germline-derived CDR1 and CDR2 are SGHTA and FQGNSA. The CDR3 covers 15 residues. V shed 3 bases and J 4 bases; nucleotides not matched to a gene: 4.

This clonotype occurred many times. The chain recombines TRBV6-1 with TRBJ1-2; D not resolved. CDR1 is MNHNS, CDR2 SASEGT, per germline. The CDR3 has 13 amino acids. The V gene lost 5 bases and the J gene lost 8 bases, with 15 bases spanning the gap. The CDR3 DNA reads TGTGCCAGCAGTCCGCGGGGATCGGCCGGCTACACCTTC. It specifies CASSPRGSAGYTF.

This clonotype has only a few counts. One junction end does not reproduce the germline sequence, and a read error may be involved. The chain is built from TRBV6-1 and TRBJ2-5, with a tentative D call TRBD2 (6 bases). This CDR3 has 15 residues. The germline CDR1 and CDR2 sequences are MNHNS and SASEGT. This chain's CDR3 is CASSEGGGSGGTQYF. DNA for the CDR3: TGTGCCAGCAGCGAAGGAGGAGGGTCGGGTGGGACCCAGTACTTC.

The chain carries TRBV10-1 and TRBJ2-1; TRBD2 aligns across 13 bases. The DNA end is more similar to TRBJ2-7, so the J call may be wrong. Germline V gene sequence: CDR1 WNHNN, CDR2 SYGVQD (reference sequence). The CDR3 has 14 amino acids. CDR3 nucleotides: TGCGCCAGCAGTGACACTAGCGGGAGGGAAGAGCAGTACTTC. Protein product: CASSDTSGREEQYF.

Of note for this clonotype: The germline gene is not matched at one end of the junction; a read error may be the cause. V gene TRBV10-2 combines with J gene TRBJ2-4, with D possibly TRBD2 on 7 matching bases. CDR3 size: 14 residues. The germline CDR1 and CDR2 sequences are WSHSY and SAAADI. CDR3: CASRGRGATNMQYF. The CDR3 nucleotides are TGCGCCAGCAGGGGGAGGGGGGCCACAAACATGCAGTACTTC.

This sequence joins TRBV7-9 and TRBJ1-4; D gene uncertain. Looked up from germline, CDR1 is SEHNR and CDR2 is FQNEAQ (reference sequence). CDR3 length: 17 amino acids. Trimming shortened V by 5 bases and J by 0 bases, and 16 bases separated the two germline ends. CDR3 sequence: CASSAPGRTATNEKLFF. CDR3 nucleotide sequence: TGTGCCAGCAGCGCCCCGGGGAGGACTGCAACTAATGAAAAACTGTTTTTT.